The 27 T cell receptor beta chains reported below all come from one sample, sequenced in a study of blood T cell repertoires in COVID-19 (TCRdb year 2020). Library generation was performed with the immunoSEQ multiplex PCR assay. TCRdb obtained this table from immuneACCESS and retained in-frame rearrangements with V and J assigned. These tables miss some clones; where compared with another copy, unresolved V genes account for less than half of the shortfall, and the remainder is unexplained. This sample is represented by some 120,000 clones; about 75% of them were singletons. 20% to 25% of the sample is taken by the ten largest. Sequencing was performed on peripheral blood. Receptors were obtained from an elderly man with acute or convalescent COVID-19.

V gene TRBV5-1 combines with J gene TRBJ2-7; TRBD1 agrees at 9 bases. The CDR3 has 15 residues. The germline CDR1 and CDR2 sequences are SGHRS and YFSETQ. With 1 base clipped from V and 4 bases from J, the junction kept 6 bases outside the gene matches. The CDR3 DNA reads TGCGCCAGCAGCTTGACCGGGACAGGGACTTACGAGCAGTACTTC. Protein product: CASSLTGTGTYEQYF.

The rearrangement links TRBV4-2 to TRBJ2-1; 8 nucleotides line up with TRBD2. The CDR3 contains 14 residues. V was pared by 7 bases and J by 3 bases, with 5 bases of the junction left unmatched. Germline-derived CDR1 and CDR2 are LGHNA and YNFKEQ. The CDR3 reads CASKGLAGYNEQFF. DNA of the CDR3: TGTGCCAGCAAAGGTCTAGCGGGCTACAATGAGCAGTTCTTC.

A remark on this clone: The same CDR3 arises from other DNA sequences in this sample as well. The chain joins TRBV5-1 to TRBJ1-5; D uncertain. The CDR3 runs to 15 residues. Germline V gives CDR1 SGHRS, CDR2 YFSETQ. V shed 0 bases and J shed 0 bases, with 7 bases lying between them. CDR3: CASSLEGDSNQPQHF. CDR3 sequence (DNA): TGCGCCAGCAGCTTGGAGGGAGATAGCAATCAGCCCCAGCATTTT.

The V and J genes are TRBV5-1 and TRBJ2-2; 9 bases are a match to TRBD1. The trim removed 0 bases at V and 5 bases at J, leaving 8 bases unmatched. This CDR3 is 17 amino acids long. Germline V lookup: CDR1 SGHRS, CDR2 YFSETQ. The CDR3 reads CASSLDARDRDTGELFF. The CDR3 DNA sequence: TGCGCCAGCAGCTTGGACGCGCGGGACAGGGATACCGGGGAGCTGTTTTTT.

CDR3 protein: CASSTGFGELFF. In DNA, the CDR3 is TGTGCCAGCAGCACAGGGTTCGGGGAGCTGTTTTTT. The gene calls are TRBV12-3 or TRBV12-4 and TRBJ2-2; a weak D match, TRBD1 (6 bases). The ends were cut back, 6 bases at V and 7 bases at J, with 9 bases in the middle. The CDR3 spans 12 residues.

This sequence joins TRBV2 and TRBJ1-4; a weak D match, TRBD1 (6 bases). CDR1 is SNHLY, CDR2 FYNNEI, per germline. The CDR3 sequence is 15 residues long. The V gene lost 6 bases and the J gene lost 0 bases, with 11 bases spanning the gap. CDR3 residues: CASRRTASTNEKLFF. The CDR3 DNA reads TGTGCCAGCAGACGGACAGCTTCAACTAATGAAAAACTGTTTTTT. The entire variable domain, with the rest obtained from reference TRBV2 and TRBJ1-4, is as follows: EPEVTQTPSHQVTQMGQEVILRCVPISNHLYFYWYRQILGQKVEFLVSFYNNEISEKSEIFDDQFSVERPDGSNFTLKIRSTKLEDSAMYFCASRRTASTNEKLFFGSGTQLSVL.

The gene calls are TRBV4-1 and TRBJ2-2; 10 bases align to TRBD1. V shed 3 bases, J shed 4 bases, and the junction held 2 bases outside the gene matches. This CDR3 comprises 15 residues. Germline V gene lookup returns CDR1 MGHRA and CDR2 YSYEKL. CDR3 in amino acids: CASSQGTGVTGELFF. DNA of the CDR3: TGCGCCAGCAGCCAGGGGACAGGGGTCACCGGGGAGCTGTTTTTT.

This clone was seen a handful of times. V usage is TRBV3-1 (or the pseudogene TRBV3-2) and J usage is TRBJ1-2; no clear D gene. V shed 2 bases and J shed 8 bases, with 12 bases lying between them. CDR3 size: 13 residues. Germline CDR1 and CDR2: LGHDT and YNNKEL (reference sequence). CDR3 amino acids: CASSQKREEGYTF. In nucleotides, the CDR3 is TGTGCCAGCAGCCAAAAACGGGAGGAGGGCTACACCTTC.

The chain recombines TRBV28 with TRBJ1-3, with 7 bases aligning to TRBD1. This CDR3 region has 14 residues. Germline V gene lookup returns CDR1 MDHEN and CDR2 SYDVKM. V was pared by 10 bases and J by 4 bases, with 10 bases of the junction left unmatched. CDR3 bases: TGTGCCATCCGAATGTCGGGACAGGGAAACACCATATATTTT. Residues: CAIRMSGQGNTIYF.

V and J are TRBV7-2 and TRBJ2-5, with TRBD2 as a possible D gene (6 bases). This CDR3 contains 17 residues. Trimming took 5 bases from V and 0 from J, leaving 19 bases between them. Germline CDR1 reads SGHTA; CDR2 reads FQGNSA. CDR3 in amino acids: CASSLRGGRTDQETQYF. In nucleotides, the CDR3 is TGTGCCAGCAGCCTACGGGGAGGCAGGACGGACCAAGAGACCCAGTACTTC.

This sequence joins TRBV7-2 and TRBJ1-2, with D perhaps matching TRBD1 (5 bases). The V gene's germline CDR1 is SGHTA and CDR2 FQGNSA. This CDR3 is 15 amino acids long. V lost 2 bases, J lost 7 bases, and 17 bases lay in between. The CDR3 loop is CASSLLSSGFAGYTF. In DNA, the CDR3 is TGTGCCAGCAGCTTACTGAGTTCAGGGTTCGCTGGCTACACCTTC.

The chain employs TRBV3-1 (or the pseudogene TRBV3-2) and TRBJ2-7; 8 bases line up with TRBD2. CDR3 length: 18 amino acids. Germline CDR1 and CDR2: LGHDT and YNNKEL (reference sequence). Germline trimming cut 2 bases from V and 1 base from J; bases unmatched to any gene: 13. Written as DNA, the CDR3 is TGTGCCAGCAGCCAAAGCTCAGGGGTAGCGGGGATTTCCTACGAGCAGTACTTC. Translating gives CASSQSSGVAGISYEQYF.

The rearrangement links TRBV28 to TRBJ1-5, with 7 nucleotides matching TRBD1. V trimming: 8 bases; J trimming: 8 bases; junction bases outside the gene matches: 12. The germline gives CDR1 MDHEN, CDR2 SYDVKM. This CDR3 spans 14 amino acids. The CDR3 here is CASLGGQTSKPQHF. In DNA, the CDR3 is TGTGCCAGCCTGGGGGGACAGACTAGTAAGCCCCAGCATTTT.

The chain recombines TRBV5-1 with TRBJ1-1, with D possibly TRBD1 on 6 matching bases. This CDR3 is built from 14 residues. V lost 1 base, J lost 3 bases, and 10 bases lay in between. Germline CDR1 reads SGHRS; CDR2 reads YFSETQ. CDR3 residues: CASSLWGLDTEAFF. DNA of the CDR3: TGCGCCAGCAGCTTGTGGGGGCTAGACACTGAAGCTTTCTTT. The full variable domain, in which reference TRBV5-1 and TRBJ1-1 provide the parts outside the CDR3, is KAGVTQTPRYLIKTRGQQVTLSCSPISGHRSVSWYQQTPGQGLQFLFEYFSETQRNKGNFPGRFSGRQFSNSRSEMNVSTLELGDSALYLCASSLWGLDTEAFFGQGTRLTVV.

This clone has just a few counts. CDR3 sequence reads: CASSASGTALNTEAFF. The CDR3, as DNA: TGTGCCAGCAGCGCTTCAGGGACAGCCCTGAACACTGAAGCTTTCTTT. The chain couples TRBV4-2 to TRBJ1-1, with 7 bases identical to TRBD1. V was pared by 5 bases and J by 0 bases, with 9 bases of the junction left unmatched. Germline CDR1 is LGHNA and CDR2 is YNFKEQ. This CDR3 contains 16 residues.

The V and J genes are TRBV7-6 and TRBJ2-7; D perhaps matches TRBD2 (6 bases). CDR3 length equals 15 residues. From germline, CDR1 is SGHVS and CDR2 FNYEAQ. The V and J ends lost 5 bases and 2 bases respectively, with 16 bases between them. The CDR3 sequence is CASSLGAGKTYEQYF. The CDR3 coding sequence is TGTGCCAGCAGCCTAGGGGCGGGGAAGACCTACGAGCAGTACTTC.

The chain combines TRBV6-5 with TRBJ2-4; 7 bases agree with TRBD1. Germline assignment: CDR1 MNHEY and CDR2 SVGAGI. The V segment lost 6 bases and the J segment 4 bases; nucleotides outside the gene matches: 6. This CDR3 region has 14 residues. CDR3 DNA: TGTGCCAGCAGCCGGGGACAGAGTAAAAACATTCAGTACTTC. Its protein is CASSRGQSKNIQYF.

The V gene is TRBV2, the J gene TRBJ1-2, with D perhaps matching TRBD1 (5 bases). Germline values: CDR1 SNHLY, CDR2 FYNNEI. This CDR3 is 14 amino acids long. Trimming removed 5 bases from V and 5 bases from J, with 15 bases in between. The CDR3 spells CASSQGRAGYGYTF. CDR3 nucleotides: TGTGCCAGCAGTCAAGGCAGGGCAGGTTATGGCTACACCTTC. Full variable domain (remainder filled in from reference TRBV2 and TRBJ1-2): EPEVTQTPSHQVTQMGQEVILRCVPISNHLYFYWYRQILGQKVEFLVSFYNNEISEKSEIFDDQFSVERPDGSNFTLKIRSTKLEDSAMYFCASSQGRAGYGYTFGSGTRLTVV.

The chain is built from TRBV29-1 and TRBJ1-1; D uncertain. V was cut by 4 bases and J by 11 bases, with 8 bases left in between. CDR1 and CDR2 from the germline V gene are SQVTM and ANQGSEA. The CDR3 covers 9 residues. CDR3 sequence (DNA): TGCAGCGTTGCACGAGGGGCTTTCTTT. Translation gives CSVARGAFF. Supplemented by reference TRBV29-1 and TRBJ1-1, the full variable domain reads SAVISQKPSRDICQRGTSLTIQCQVDSQVTMMFWYRQQPGQSLTLIATANQGSEATYESGFVIDKFPISRPNLTFSTLTVSNMSPEDSSIYLCSVARGAFFGQGTRLTVV.

The CDR3 DNA reads as TGTGCCAGCAGCTTGGGGGGACAGGGGGTGTTTCGATGGCGCTACGAGCAGTACTTC. Its protein product is CASSLGGQGVFRWRYEQYF. This chain connects TRBV5-6 to TRBJ2-7, with 11 positions matching TRBD1. V shed 0 bases and J 3 bases; nucleotides not matched to a gene: 14. The CDR3 consists of 19 residues. Germline assignment: CDR1 SGHDT and CDR2 YYEEEE.

J is TRBJ2-7 and V is TRBV5-6; D is perhaps TRBD1 (7 bases). The ends were cut back, 1 base at V and 5 bases at J, with 16 bases in the middle. This CDR3 comprises 15 residues. Germline V gene data show CDR1 as SGHDT and CDR2 as YYEEEE. The chain's CDR3 is CASSLTDREVNEQYF. The CDR3 DNA sequence: TGTGCCAGCAGCTTGACCGACAGGGAGGTCAACGAGCAGTACTTC. The full variable domain, completed using reference TRBV5-6 and TRBJ2-7, is DAGVTQSPTHLIKTRGQQVTLRCSPKSGHDTVSWYQQALGQGPQFIFQYYEEEERQRGNFPDRFSGHQFPNYSSELNVNALLLGDSALYLCASSLTDREVNEQYFGPGTRLTVT.

This clone has more than one count but fewer than ten. The rearrangement links TRBV7-8 to TRBJ2-1; 8 bases agree with TRBD1. Germline CDR1 SGHVS, CDR2 FQNEAQ. Germline trimming cut 1 base from V and 5 bases from J; bases unmatched to any gene: 4. This CDR3 is 15 amino acids long. The CDR3 coding sequence is TGTGCCAGCAGCTTAGGCAGGGGGCTCCACAATGAGCAGTTCTTC. It is translated as CASSLGRGLHNEQFF.

The genes are TRBV9 and TRBJ2-7, with 7 nucleotides matching TRBD1. J gave up 6 bases and V 1 base, and 4 bases lay outside the gene matches. Germline V CDR1 and CDR2: SGDLS, YYNGEE. CDR3 length: 13 residues. CDR3 protein: CASSVTAGGEQYF. In nucleotides, the CDR3 is TGTGCCAGCAGCGTAACTGCAGGGGGCGAGCAGTACTTC. Filled out from reference TRBV9 and TRBJ2-7, the complete variable domain reads DSGVTQTPKHLITATGQRVTLRCSPRSGDLSVYWYQQSLDQGLQFLIQYYNGEERAKGNILERFSAQQFPDLHSELNLSSLELGDSALYFCASSVTAGGEQYFGPGTRLTVT.

The chain joins TRBV3-1 (or the pseudogene TRBV3-2) to TRBJ2-1; 8 bases line up with TRBD2. V shed 7 bases and J 0 bases; nucleotides not matched to a gene: 5. This CDR3 is built from 15 residues. Germline-derived CDR1 and CDR2 are LGHDT and YNNKEL (reference sequence). This CDR3 is CASIRAGASYNEQFF. CDR3 sequence (DNA): TGTGCCAGCATACGAGCGGGGGCCTCCTACAATGAGCAGTTCTTC.

This sequence joins TRBV5-1 and TRBJ2-5, with 8 bases fitting TRBD2. CDR1 and CDR2 from the germline V gene are SGHRS and YFSETQ. The J segment lost 5 bases and the V segment lost 1 base, leaving 13 bases of the junction unmatched. The CDR3 consists of 17 residues. Written as DNA, the CDR3 is TGCGCCAGCAGCTTGTCGGCGGGGGGCCCGGAGCGGGAGACCCAGTACTTC. It translates to CASSLSAGGPERETQYF.

J is TRBJ2-2 and V is TRBV21-1; TRBD2 is taken as the D call from the table, unchecked against the DNA. TRBV21-1 is a known pseudogene. The CDR3 has 15 residues. In nucleotides, the CDR3 is TGTGCCAGCAGCAATGAGCGGGGGGCCACCGGGGAGCTGTTTTTT. Its translation is CASSNERGATGELFF.

The chain couples TRBV5-1 to TRBJ2-7; D remains ambiguous. CDR1 and CDR2 from the germline V gene are SGHRS and YFSETQ. The CDR3 extends over 13 amino acids. V shed 0 bases and J shed 3 bases, with 7 bases lying between them. CDR3 residues: CASSLVSNYEQYF. The CDR3 DNA sequence: TGCGCCAGCAGCTTGGTGTCAAACTACGAGCAGTACTTC.